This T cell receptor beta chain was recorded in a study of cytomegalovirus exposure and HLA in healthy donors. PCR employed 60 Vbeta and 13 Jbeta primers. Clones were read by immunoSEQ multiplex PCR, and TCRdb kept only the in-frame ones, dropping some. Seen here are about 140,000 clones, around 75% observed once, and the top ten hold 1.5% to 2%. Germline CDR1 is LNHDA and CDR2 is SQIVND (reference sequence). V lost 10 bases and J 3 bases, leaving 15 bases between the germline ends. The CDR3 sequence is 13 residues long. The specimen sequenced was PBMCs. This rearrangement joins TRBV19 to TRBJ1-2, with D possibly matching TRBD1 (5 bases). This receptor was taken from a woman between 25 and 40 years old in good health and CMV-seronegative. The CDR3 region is CATSPGLDYGYTF. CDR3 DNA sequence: TGTGCCACCAGCCCAGGGTTGGACTATGGCTACACCTTC.